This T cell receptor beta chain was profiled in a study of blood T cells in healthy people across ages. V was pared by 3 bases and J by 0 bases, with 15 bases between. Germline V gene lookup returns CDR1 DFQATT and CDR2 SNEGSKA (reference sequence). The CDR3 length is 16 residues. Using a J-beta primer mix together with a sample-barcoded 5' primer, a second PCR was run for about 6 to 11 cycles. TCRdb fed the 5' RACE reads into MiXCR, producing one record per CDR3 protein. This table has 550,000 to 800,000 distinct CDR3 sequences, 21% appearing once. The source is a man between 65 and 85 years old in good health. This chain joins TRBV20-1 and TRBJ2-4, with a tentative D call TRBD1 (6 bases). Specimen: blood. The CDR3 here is CSAREDRTLAKNIQYF. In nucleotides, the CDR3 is TGCAGTGCTAGGGAGGACAGAACGCTAGCCAAAAACATTCAGTACTTC.